These T cell receptor beta chains were read from a single sample in a study of cytomegalovirus exposure and HLA in healthy donors. The table came from immunoSEQ multiplex PCR; TCRdb's copy has only in-frame clones and leaves some out. The sample includes about 180,000 clones, approximately 80% of them seen just once. Sequenced material: PBMCs. The receptors shown here come from a girl aged 2-15 years in good health and CMV-seropositive. CDR3s include the opening cysteine and the closing phenylalanine or tryptophan. The order of the fields is J gene, clone size, V gene, D gene, CDR3 DNA, CDR3 protein. D genes are given only for firm matches. Some rows mark clone size as missing; the rest say once, few, many or name a class of expanded clone.

>TRBJ2-3|once|TRBV27|TRBD2
TGTGCCAGCAGTTCCCCGGGAGGGCAATCAGATACGCAGTATTTT
CASSSPGGQSDTQYF
>TRBJ2-1|.|TRBV15|TRBD2
TGTGCCACCAGCAGAGATAAAGCGGGGGGGCACAATGAGCAGTTCTTC
CATSRDKAGGHNEQFF
>TRBJ1-2|.|TRBV29-1|TRBD1
TGCAGCGCGTCCGGACAGGGATTTAACTATGGCTACACCTTC
CSASGQGFNYGYTF
>TRBJ1-3|.|TRBV7-2|TRBD1
TGTGCCAGCAGCTTAGGGACAGGCGGATACACCATATATTTT
CASSLGTGGYTIYF
>TRBJ1-1|.|TRBV18|.
TGTGCCAGCTCACCGGCGGTGGGGCCCACTGAAGCTTTCTTT
CASSPAVGPTEAFF
>TRBJ1-1|.|TRBV7-9|.
TGTGCCAGCAGCTTCTCAGGGACTGAAGCTTTCTTT
CASSFSGTEAFF
>TRBJ1-2|.|TRBV2|.
TGTGCCAGCATGTGGGGAGGGGTTGGCTACACCTTC
CASMWGGVGYTF
>TRBJ2-5|.|TRBV6-1|.
TGTGCCAGCAGGCGGGGGCCGGAAGAGACCCAGTACTTC
CASRRGPEETQYF
>TRBJ1-2|.|TRBV18|.
TGTGCCAGCTCACCACCCTTCGACTATGGCTACACCTTC
CASSPPFDYGYTF
>TRBJ1-2|.|TRBV2|.
TGTGCCAGCAATGTACAGCTCTACTATGGCTACACCTTC
CASNVQLYYGYTF
>TRBJ1-5|.|TRBV10-3|.
TGTGCCATCAGTGAGTCGAACAACCCTGTGCCCCAGCATTTT
CAISESNNPVPQHF
>TRBJ1-1|.|TRBV11-2|TRBD1
TGTGCCAGCATCCTCCAGGGGGCGAACACTGAAGCTTTCTTT
CASILQGANTEAFF
>TRBJ1-1|.|TRBV10-3|TRBD1
TGTGCCATCAGTGAGCGAATCCCGGGACAGGGAGTCACTGAAGCTTTCTTT
CAISERIPGQGVTEAFF
>TRBJ1-2|.|TRBV6-5|.
TGTGCCAGCAAAACCGTATCGGGGGGCTACACCTTC
CASKTVSGGYTF
>TRBJ2-1|.|TRBV7-8|TRBD2
TGTGCCGTTGGACTAGCGGGATTAGTCTCCTACAATGAGCAGTTCTTC
CAVGLAGLVSYNEQFF
>TRBJ2-7|once|TRBV5-1|TRBD1
TGCGCCAGCAGTCGGGGACAGGGTTTGTCCGAGCAGTACTTC
CASSRGQGLSEQYF
>TRBJ2-1|.|TRBV4-1|TRBD2
TGCGCCAGCAGCCAAGAGTCAGCGGGGCACGGTCACAATGAGCAGTTCTTC
CASSQESAGHGHNEQFF
>TRBJ1-3|.|TRBV4-1|.
TGCGCCAGCAGCCAGATTACAGGGACCTCTGGAAACACCATATATTTT
CASSQITGTSGNTIYF
>TRBJ2-1|.|TRBV27|TRBD2
TGTGCCAGCAGTAATCCGGGACTAGGGCGCCCCGAGCAGTTCTTC
CASSNPGLGRPEQFF
>TRBJ1-1|.|TRBV5-6|.
TGTGCCAGCAGCTTGGGATTCGGGTTCTCCTTAGGGGGAGCTTTCTTT
CASSLGFGFSLGGAFF